Below, 14 T cell receptor beta chains from the same sample are listed, as sequenced in a study of CD8 T cells in Susac syndrome. RNA, at 0.5 to 1 ug, was reverse transcribed with random hexamers. In TCRdb, the immunoSEQ multiplex PCR reads were re-called with MiXCR into one record per CDR3 protein. This table holds 75,000 to 80,000 distinct CDR3 sequences, around 94% found once. Sequenced input: CD8+ T cells from PBMCs. All receptors derive from a human donor with Susac syndrome.

The CDR3 nucleotides are TGTGCCAGCAGGGACATAACAGGGGCCCACTATGGCTACACCTTC. This sequence encodes CASRDITGAHYGYTF. The V and J genes are TRBV7-9 and TRBJ1-2; 7 bases line up with TRBD1. Per germline, CDR1 SEHNR and CDR2 FQNEAQ (reference sequence). After removal of 6 bases from V and 3 bases from J, the junction contained 10 bases not matched to a gene. The CDR3 loop spans 15 amino acids.

This chain connects TRBV9 to TRBJ1-3; D unresolved. Germline V CDR1 and CDR2: SGDLS, YYNGEE. The CDR3 runs 15 residues. Trimming removed 4 bases at V and 1 base at J, with 12 bases between. The CDR3 spells CASSPSAGSGNTIYF. The CDR3 DNA follows: TGTGCCAGCAGCCCGAGCGCGGGTTCTGGAAACACCATATATTTT.

This clonotype was observed a single time. The DNA of the CDR3 is TGTGCCAGCAGCGAGAAGGCGGCCCTACACGAAAAACTGTTTTTT. This gives the protein CASSEKAALHEKLFF. This chain uses TRBV6-6 with TRBJ1-4; D uncertain. CDR1 and CDR2 (germline): MNHNY, SVGAGI (reference sequence). This CDR3 is 15 amino acids long. With 6 bases removed from V and 8 bases from J, the gap between germline ends came to 19 bases.

This clonotype came up once. This rearrangement joins TRBV4-1 to TRBJ1-5; D is unresolved. V lost 4 bases and J lost 4, with 14 bases in between. CDR1 MGHRA and CDR2 YSYEKL come from the germline V gene. The CDR3 spans 15 residues. The CDR3 region has the DNA TGCGCCAGCAGCCTCGGACCGGCCCCTAATCAGCCCCAGCATTTT. This gives the protein CASSLGPAPNQPQHF.

This clonotype has only one observation. The chain recombines TRBV27 with TRBJ2-5; D uncertain. The CDR3 runs to 14 residues. V was cut by 1 base and J by 5 bases, with 11 bases left in between. Germline CDR1 is MNHEY and CDR2 is SMNVEV (reference sequence). CDR3 DNA sequence: TGTGCCAGCAGTTTATATCGCTTGGGGGAGACCCAGTACTTC. It codes for CASSLYRLGETQYF.

This chain's CDR3 is CASSYLTGAYEQYF. The CDR3 DNA reads as TGTGCCAGCAGCTATTTGACAGGGGCCTACGAGCAGTACTTC. V and J are TRBV5-6 and TRBJ2-7, with 8 bases aligning to TRBD1. Germline V gene lookup returns CDR1 SGHDT and CDR2 YYEEEE. Trimming took 3 bases from V and 2 from J; bases not matched to a gene: 4. This CDR3 has 14 amino acids.

The rearrangement links TRBV20-1 to TRBJ2-7; 7 bases line up with TRBD1. This CDR3 has 14 amino acids. V lost 3 bases, J lost 2 bases, and 7 bases stayed unmatched. Germline CDR1 DFQATT, CDR2 SNEGSKA (reference sequence). In nucleotides, the CDR3 is TGCAGTGCTAGGGCGGCCAGGGGGACCTACGAGCAGTACTTC. It specifies CSARAARGTYEQYF.

There are a few counts of this clonotype. The chain recombines TRBV7-3 with TRBJ2-1; D gene ambiguous. V dropped 1 base and J dropped 9 bases, with 7 bases sitting between them. Germline values: CDR1 SGHTA, CDR2 FQGTGA. The CDR3 loop spans 12 amino acids. CDR3 in amino acids: CASSLNGVEQFF. The CDR3 coding sequence is TGTGCCAGCAGCTTAAATGGCGTTGAGCAGTTCTTC.

The V and J genes are TRBV9 and TRBJ1-2; D gene ambiguous. The CDR3 sequence is 15 residues long. Germline V lookup: CDR1 SGDLS, CDR2 YYNGEE. Trimming shortened V by 3 bases and J by 0 bases, and 12 bases separated the two germline ends. This chain's CDR3 is CASSGGGAPNYGYTF. DNA for the CDR3: TGTGCCAGCAGCGGAGGAGGCGCGCCTAACTATGGCTACACCTTC. Based on the CDR3 plus reference TRBV9 and TRBJ1-2, the full variable domain is DSGVTQTPKHLITATGQRVTLRCSPRSGDLSVYWYQQSLDQGLQFLIQYYNGEERAKGNILERFSAQQFPDLHSELNLSSLELGDSALYFCASSGGGAPNYGYTFGSGTRLTVV.

V and J are TRBV29-1 and TRBJ2-3; 12 bases align to TRBD2. V trimming: 3 bases; J trimming: 2 bases; junction bases outside the gene matches: 6. This CDR3 has 16 residues. Germline V gene lookup returns CDR1 SQVTM and CDR2 ANQGSEA. In nucleotides, the CDR3 is TGCAGCGTTGAGCCTAGCGGGGGGGCTCCCACAGATACGCAGTATTTT. It is translated as CSVEPSGGAPTDTQYF.

On this clonotype: A junction end diverges from the germline sequence, so it may reflect a read error. V usage is TRBV7-7 and J usage is TRBJ2-3; D remains unclear. The CDR3 sequence is 14 residues long. CDR1 and CDR2 (germline): SSHAT, FNYEAQ (reference sequence). DNA of the CDR3: TGTGCTAGCAGCTTAGCAACGGTGAATAGCCCGCAGTATTTT. Its protein is CASSLATVNSPQYF.

The rearrangement links TRBV28 to TRBJ2-5, with a tentative D call TRBD2 (6 bases). CDR3 length: 14 residues. The ends were cut back, 5 bases at V and 0 bases at J, with 10 bases in the middle. Germline values: CDR1 MDHEN, CDR2 SYDVKM. DNA of the CDR3: TGTGCCAGCAGTCCGCGGGACTACCAAGAGACCCAGTACTTC. Residues: CASSPRDYQETQYF.

This clonotype has only a few counts. The V gene is TRBV6-1, the J gene TRBJ1-5; D gene uncertain. V was cut by 2 bases and J by 1 base, with 3 bases left in between. CDR3 length: 13 residues. Germline V gene data show CDR1 as MNHNS and CDR2 as SASEGT. Written as DNA, the CDR3 is TGTGCCAGCAGTGAATGGAGCAATCAGCCCCAGCATTTT. As protein: CASSEWSNQPQHF.

The V gene is TRBV6-5, the J gene TRBJ1-1, with no clear D. Germline V CDR1 and CDR2: MNHEY, SVGAGI. The CDR3 is 14 amino acids. Trimming took off 4 bases at V and 1 base at J, with 10 bases between the two ends. The CDR3 DNA reads as TGTGCCAGCAGTTCCGGACGGGGGAACACTGAAGCTTTCTTT. As protein: CASSSGRGNTEAFF.